The source of this T cell receptor beta chain is a study of response to subunit inactivated influenza vaccine. Study results and caveats: The authors proposed limited new T cell recruitment per seasonal influenza vaccination.

This CDR3 contains 14 residues. Trimming cost V 0 bases and J 7 bases; bases outside gene matches: 5. CDR1 is DFQATT, CDR2 SNEGSKA, per germline (reference sequence). TCRdb reprocessed the RT-PCR reads via MiXCR and lists one record per CDR3 protein. This sample has around 710,000 distinct CDR3 sequences, with around 13% found just once. This clonotype occurred a few times. The antigen is unknown. The gene calls are TRBV20-1 and TRBJ1-1; TRBD1 aligns across 10 bases. The TCR sequence derives from a man aged 50 or older who received an inactivated influenza vaccine. The sequences come from PBMCs from blood, collected around two weeks before vaccination. CDR3 residues: CSARDSGQGIEAFF. The CDR3 coding sequence is TGCAGTGCTAGAGATTCGGGACAGGGGATTGAAGCTTTCTTT.